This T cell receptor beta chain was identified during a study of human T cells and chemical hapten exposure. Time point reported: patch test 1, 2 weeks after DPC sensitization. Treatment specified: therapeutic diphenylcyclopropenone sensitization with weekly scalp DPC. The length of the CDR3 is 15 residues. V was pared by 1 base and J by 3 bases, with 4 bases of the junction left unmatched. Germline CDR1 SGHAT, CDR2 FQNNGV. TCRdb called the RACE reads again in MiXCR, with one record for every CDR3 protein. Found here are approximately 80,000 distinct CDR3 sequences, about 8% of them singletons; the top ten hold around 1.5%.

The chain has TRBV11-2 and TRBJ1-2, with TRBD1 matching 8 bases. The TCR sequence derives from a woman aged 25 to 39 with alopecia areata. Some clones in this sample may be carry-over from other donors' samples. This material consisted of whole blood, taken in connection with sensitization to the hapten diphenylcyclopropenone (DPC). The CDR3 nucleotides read TGTGCCAGCAGCTTAGGCAGGGGGCTATACTATGGCTACACCTTC. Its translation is CASSLGRGLYYGYTF.